This is a list of T cell receptor beta chains from one sample in a study of T cell clonotyping in hematopoietic cell transplantation. The table came from immunoSEQ multiplex PCR; TCRdb's copy has only in-frame clones and leaves some out. Of fewer than 80,000 clones in the sample, over 90% were seen once. Sequencing was performed on peripheral blood mononuclear cells. All receptors derive from a man aged 50-59 years in good health. Some clones in this sample may be carry-over from other donors' samples. Both conserved end residues are part of each CDR3. A D gene is named only where the DNA matches it firmly. Clone size is not always given. Where it is, it says once, few, many or a class for expanded clones.

abundance	v_gene	d_gene	j_gene	CDR3nt	CDR3aa
-	TRBV28	-	TRBJ1-1	TGTGCCAGCAGTGTACGTCTTGAAGCTTTCTTT	CASSVRLEAFF
-	TRBV28	TRBD1	TRBJ2-7	TGTGCCAGCAGTTCATTCGACAGGGGATTGCAGTACTTC	CASSSFDRGLQYF
-	TRBV6-5	-	TRBJ2-7	TGTGCCAGCAAACCGGGACCACTGGGTTCCGAGCAGTACTTC	CASKPGPLGSEQYF
-	TRBV28	-	TRBJ2-4	TGTGCCAGCAGTCTGCGACCGGGACCCCCCAAAAACATTCAGTACTTC	CASSLRPGPPKNIQYF
-	TRBV29-1	TRBD2	TRBJ2-7	TGCAGCGTTGGACTAGCGGGCTCCTACGAGCAGTACTTC	CSVGLAGSYEQYF
-	TRBV19	-	TRBJ1-2	TGTGCCAGTAGTATCAATGTAGGGGCCGTCGTGACTCATGGCTACACCTTC	CASSINVGAVVTHGYTF
-	TRBV7-9	-	TRBJ2-3	TGTGCCAGCAGTCCGGGCTCGGATACGCAGTATTTT	CASSPGSDTQYF
few	TRBV19	-	TRBJ1-5	TGTGCCAGTAGTATAACTCGGGGGACCCAGCCCCAGCATTTT	CASSITRGTQPQHF
once	TRBV10-3	TRBD2	TRBJ2-3	TGTGCCATCAGAGGAGCGGGGAGGGCAGATACGCAGTATTTT	CAIRGAGRADTQYF
-	TRBV9	TRBD2	TRBJ2-2	TGTGCCAGCAGCGTAGGACTAGCGGGATTCGGGGAGCTGTTTTTT	CASSVGLAGFGELFF
-	TRBV6-6	TRBD1	TRBJ2-3	TGTGCCAGCAGTTCGGATTACCGGGACAGAGAGTATTTT	CASSSDYRDREYF
-	TRBV7-6	-	TRBJ2-6	TGTGCCAGCAGCTTAGGGGGGTTGACTGGGGCCAACGTCCTGACTTTC	CASSLGGLTGANVLTF
-	TRBV6-4	-	TRBJ1-6	TGTGCCAGCAGTGACTACTTCAAAAATTCACCCCTCCACTTT	CASSDYFKNSPLHF
-	TRBV2	-	TRBJ1-5	TGTGCCAGCAGTGAAATGCTGGGACAAAGCAATCAGCCCCAGCATTTT	CASSEMLGQSNQPQHF
-	TRBV4-3	TRBD1	TRBJ2-7	TGCGCCAGCAGCCAAGAAGCGACAGGGGAGGCGCAGTACTTC	CASSQEATGEAQYF
once	TRBV7-6	TRBD1	TRBJ2-1	TGTGCCAGCAGCTTGGACAGGGCACTCTTCAATGAGCAGTTCTTC	CASSLDRALFNEQFF
-	TRBV19	-	TRBJ2-2	TGTGCCAGTAGTATTTCAGGGAACACCGGGGAGCTGTTTTTT	CASSISGNTGELFF